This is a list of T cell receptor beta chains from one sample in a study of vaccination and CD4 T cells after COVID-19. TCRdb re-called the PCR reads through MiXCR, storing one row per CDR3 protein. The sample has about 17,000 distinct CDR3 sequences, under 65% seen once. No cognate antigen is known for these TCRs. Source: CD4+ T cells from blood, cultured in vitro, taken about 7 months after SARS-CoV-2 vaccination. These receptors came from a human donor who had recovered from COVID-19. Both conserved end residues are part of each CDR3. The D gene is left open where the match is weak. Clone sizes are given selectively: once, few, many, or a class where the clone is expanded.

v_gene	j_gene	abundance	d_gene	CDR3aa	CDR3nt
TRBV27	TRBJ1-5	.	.	CASSLSGGQPQHF	TGTGCCAGCAGTTTATCCGGCGGGCAGCCCCAGCATTTT
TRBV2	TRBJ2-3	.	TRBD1	CASSGGQYTDTQYF	TGTGCCAGCAGTGGGGGACAGTACACAGATACGCAGTATTTT
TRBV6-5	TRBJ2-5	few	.	CASSSPRRETQYF	TGTGCCAGCAGTTCACCCCGGAGAGAGACCCAGTACTTC
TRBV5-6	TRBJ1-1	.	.	CASSLAHSPNTEAFF	TGTGCCAGCAGCTTGGCCCACTCCCCGAACACTGAAGCTTTCTTT
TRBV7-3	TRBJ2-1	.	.	CASSVDPGDVDNNEQFF	TGTGCCAGCAGCGTGGACCCGGGGGACGTCGACAACAATGAGCAGTTCTTC
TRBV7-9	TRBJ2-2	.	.	CASRIGTPTGELFF	TGTGCCAGCAGAATCGGGACACCCACCGGGGAGCTGTTTTTT
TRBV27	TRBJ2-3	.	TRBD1	CASSFDRGDTDTQYF	TGTGCCAGCAGTTTCGACAGGGGGGACACAGATACGCAGTATTTT
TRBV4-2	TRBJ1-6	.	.	CASSGVGRYNSPLHF	TGTGCCAGCAGCGGGGTAGGGAGGTATAATTCACCCCTCCACTTT
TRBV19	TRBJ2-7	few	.	CASSKQGISGSNSYEQYF	TGTGCCAGTAGTAAACAGGGAATTAGCGGGTCAAACTCCTACGAGCAGTACTTC
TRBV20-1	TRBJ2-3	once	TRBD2	CSASSVLAGGADTQYF	TGCAGTGCCAGCAGCGTTCTAGCGGGGGGGGCAGATACGCAGTATTTT